These 20 T cell receptor beta chains were sequenced from one sample in a study of cytotoxic CD8 clonotypes in ibrutinib-treated CLL. TCRdb's copy holds only in-frame clones and misses some; the assay was immunoSEQ multiplex PCR. The repertoire holds 200,000 to 250,000 clones, with roughly 77% as singletons. The sequencing here drew on PBMCs, taken after 12 months of ibrutinib treatment. Receptors were obtained from a human donor with chronic lymphocytic leukemia.

V and J are TRBV28 and TRBJ1-2, with TRBD1 as a possible D gene (6 bases). Trimming removed 2 bases from V and 7 bases from J, with 14 bases in between. CDR3 length: 14 amino acids. Germline V gives CDR1 MDHEN, CDR2 SYDVKM. CDR3 nucleotides: TGTGCCAGCAGTTTAGTTGCCAGGGGATTTGGCTACACCTTC. Amino acid sequence: CASSLVARGFGYTF.

The V gene is TRBV29-1, the J gene TRBJ1-2; the match to TRBD1 covers 7 bases. The CDR3 extends over 14 amino acids. V dropped 0 bases and J dropped 8; count of bases not matched to a gene: 9. Germline V CDR1 and CDR2: SQVTM, ANQGSEA. CDR3 DNA: TGCAGCGTTGAAGAGAGGACAGGAGGGAGAGGCTACACCTTC. Encoded protein: CSVEERTGGRGYTF.

The chain uses TRBV30 and TRBJ1-2; no reliable D call. CDR1 and CDR2 from the germline V gene are GTSNPN and SVGIG (reference sequence). V was shortened by 0 bases and J by 7 bases, with 9 bases between the two germline ends. This CDR3 is built from 12 residues. The CDR3 spells CAWSVPKGGYTF. The CDR3 DNA sequence: TGTGCCTGGAGTGTACCTAAGGGTGGCTACACCTTC.

This chain joins TRBV5-1 and TRBJ1-6, with D possibly TRBD1 on 5 matching bases. The length of the CDR3 is 17 residues. The germline CDR1 and CDR2 sequences are SGHRS and YFSETQ. V was clipped by 0 bases and J by 6 bases, with 16 bases between them. The CDR3 DNA sequence: TGCGCCAGCAGCTTGGGGGCCGGCACGGGGACTAATTCACCCCTCCACTTT. Residues: CASSLGAGTGTNSPLHF.

This clone was counted only a few times. The chain employs TRBV4-1 and TRBJ2-7; 7 bases align to TRBD2. CDR1 is MGHRA and CDR2 is YSYEKL in the germline V gene. Unmatched junction bases numbered 15, after V lost 3 bases and J lost 7 bases. CDR3 size: 16 residues. The CDR3 DNA reads TGCGCCAGCAGCCAGCCCAGAGGCGGGGGACTTTGGGAGCAGTACTTC. The encoded protein is CASSQPRGGGLWEQYF.

The rearrangement links TRBV9 to TRBJ2-3; D may correspond to TRBD1 or TRBD2 (5 bases each). This CDR3 is 14 amino acids long. Germline V gene sequence: CDR1 SGDLS, CDR2 YYNGEE. Deletions cut 0 bases from V and 3 bases from J, with 8 bases between. CDR3 region: CASSVVEGTDTQYF. CDR3 nucleotide sequence: TGTGCCAGCAGCGTAGTCGAGGGGACAGATACGCAGTATTTT. Looking up the rest from reference TRBV9 and TRBJ2-3 gives the full variable domain: DSGVTQTPKHLITATGQRVTLRCSPRSGDLSVYWYQQSLDQGLQFLIQYYNGEERAKGNILERFSAQQFPDLHSELNLSSLELGDSALYFCASSVVEGTDTQYFGPGTRLTVL.

This clone was found a few times. The chain links TRBV30 to TRBJ2-5; D is unresolved. Germline V CDR1 and CDR2: GTSNPN, SVGIG (reference sequence). The germline V and J ends were trimmed by 1 base and 0 bases, with 6 bases remaining between them. There are 13 residues in the CDR3. CDR3 sequence: CAWSATYQETQYF. Here the CDR3 DNA reads TGTGCCTGGAGTGCTACCTACCAAGAGACCCAGTACTTC.

Here the CDR3 reads CASSVASGALEQYF. CDR3 DNA sequence: TGTGCCAGCAGCGTAGCTAGCGGGGCCCTCGAGCAGTACTTC. The chain combines TRBV9 with TRBJ2-7; 9 bases agree with TRBD2. The germline gives CDR1 SGDLS, CDR2 YYNGEE. Trimming removed 0 bases from V and 6 bases from J; junction bases left unmatched: 4. The CDR3 is made up of 14 amino acids.

The chain couples TRBV7-9 to TRBJ2-2; no clear D. This CDR3 is 14 amino acids long. CDR1 and CDR2 from the germline V gene are SEHNR and FQNEAQ (reference sequence). Trimming shortened V by 5 bases and J by 1 base, and 8 bases separated the two germline ends. CDR3 residues: CASSPTGNTGELFF. CDR3 coding DNA: TGTGCCAGCAGCCCTACCGGGAACACCGGGGAGCTGTTTTTT.

The chain combines TRBV2 with TRBJ1-3, with D hard to call. This CDR3 region has 14 residues. V was shortened by 7 bases and J by 4 bases, with 14 bases between the two germline ends. The germline CDR1 and CDR2 sequences are SNHLY and FYNNEI. For the CDR3, the DNA is TGTGCCAGCATTCCATTAACCTCAGGAAACACCATATATTTT. Its protein is CASIPLTSGNTIYF.

This chain uses TRBV2 with TRBJ2-7; TRBD2 is a possible D gene (6 bases). The ends were cut back, 11 bases at V and 7 bases at J, with 18 bases in the middle. The germline V gene has CDR1 SNHLY and CDR2 FYNNEI. The CDR3 loop spans 12 amino acids. CDR3: CACGAGHREQYF. CDR3 sequence (DNA): TGTGCCTGTGGAGCGGGTCATCGGGAGCAGTACTTC. The entire variable domain, with the rest obtained from reference TRBV2 and TRBJ2-7, is as follows: EPEVTQTPSHQVTQMGQEVILRCVPISNHLYFYWYRQILGQKVEFLVSFYNNEISEKSEIFDDQFSVERPDGSNFTLKIRSTKLEDSAMYFCACGAGHREQYFGPGTRLTVT.

This chain connects TRBV30 to TRBJ2-3, with D uncertain. The V end was cut by 2 bases, the J end by 8 bases, with 8 bases between. The CDR3 is 11 amino acids. Germline V lookup: CDR1 GTSNPN, CDR2 SVGIG (reference sequence). The CDR3 loop reads CAWSSYGTQYF. In DNA, the CDR3 is TGTGCCTGGAGTTCTTATGGTACGCAGTATTTT.

The chain links TRBV30 to TRBJ1-4; maybe TRBD1 (5 bases). CDR3 size: 14 residues. The germline gives CDR1 GTSNPN, CDR2 SVGIG (reference sequence). Trimming stripped 5 bases from V and 8 bases from J, with 18 bases between. The CDR3 region has the DNA TGTGCCTGGGAACCGCCAGGGATCCCCGAAAAACTGTTTTTT. It specifies CAWEPPGIPEKLFF.

CDR3 residues: CASSVKTGALGGYTF. Here the CDR3 DNA reads TGTGCCAGCAGCGTAAAAACAGGGGCCTTGGGGGGCTACACCTTC. The chain joins TRBV9 to TRBJ1-2, with TRBD1 identical over 7 bases. Trimming took 1 base from V and 8 from J; bases not matched to a gene: 11. The CDR3 is made up of 15 amino acids. Germline V CDR1 and CDR2: SGDLS, YYNGEE.

In its sample, this clone was seen a few times. This chain links TRBV18 with TRBJ2-7; no clear D. Germline CDR1 and CDR2: KGHSH and LQKENI. CDR3 length equals 13 residues. V lost 2 bases and J 7 bases, leaving 12 bases between the germline ends. The DNA for the CDR3 is TGTGCCAGCTCACCATGGGCCAGGCAAGAGCAGTACTTC. It yields the protein CASSPWARQEQYF.

The genes are TRBV5-1 and TRBJ2-5, with D tentatively TRBD1 (5 bases). V was shortened by 7 bases and J by 5 bases, with 15 bases between the two germline ends. The CDR3 sequence is 13 residues long. From germline, CDR1 is SGHRS and CDR2 YFSETQ. The CDR3 sequence: CASAPGSRETQYF. In DNA, the CDR3 is TGCGCCAGCGCGCCAGGGTCAAGGGAGACCCAGTACTTC.

This clone has more than one count but fewer than ten. This chain uses TRBV6-1 with TRBJ1-2; D possibly corresponds to TRBD1 (5 bases). Germline CDR1 MNHNS, CDR2 SASEGT. With 8 bases removed from V and 8 bases from J, the gap between germline ends came to 24 bases. This CDR3 is 15 amino acids long. The CDR3 region is CASSLVGQGEKGYTF. DNA for the CDR3: TGTGCCAGCTCCCTCGTAGGTCAGGGAGAGAAAGGCTACACCTTC.

The chain is built from TRBV5-6 and TRBJ2-7; 11 nucleotides align to TRBD2. The CDR3 is 14 amino acids. CDR1 is SGHDT and CDR2 is YYEEEE in the germline V gene. The V and J ends lost 4 bases and 3 bases, in that order; junction bases with no gene match: 3. The DNA of the CDR3 is TGTGCCAGCAGCCAGGGACTAGCGGTCTACGAGCAGTACTTC. Its translation: CASSQGLAVYEQYF.

In DNA form, the CDR3 reads TGTGCCAGCAGCGCCATTGGGGTGTCCTATAATTCACCCCTCCACTTT. Translated, it gives CASSAIGVSYNSPLHF. This sequence joins TRBV9 and TRBJ1-6; D gene uncertain. Germline lookup yields CDR1 SGDLS and CDR2 YYNGEE. V was trimmed by 3 bases and J by 1 base, leaving 11 bases between them. This CDR3 has 16 amino acids. The variable domain in full, with the rest retrieved from reference TRBV9 and TRBJ1-6, is DSGVTQTPKHLITATGQRVTLRCSPRSGDLSVYWYQQSLDQGLQFLIQYYNGEERAKGNILERFSAQQFPDLHSELNLSSLELGDSALYFCASSAIGVSYNSPLHFGNGTRLTVT.

This clone was recorded a few times. The J gene is TRBJ2-1, the V gene TRBV18; TRBD2 matches at 7 bases. Germline V gene sequence: CDR1 KGHSH, CDR2 LQKENI. The V segment lost 6 bases and the J segment 4 bases; nucleotides outside the gene matches: 6. This CDR3 comprises 14 residues. CDR3 DNA sequence: TGTGCCAGCTCTGCGGGACTACCATACAATGAGCAGTTCTTC. It specifies CASSAGLPYNEQFF.